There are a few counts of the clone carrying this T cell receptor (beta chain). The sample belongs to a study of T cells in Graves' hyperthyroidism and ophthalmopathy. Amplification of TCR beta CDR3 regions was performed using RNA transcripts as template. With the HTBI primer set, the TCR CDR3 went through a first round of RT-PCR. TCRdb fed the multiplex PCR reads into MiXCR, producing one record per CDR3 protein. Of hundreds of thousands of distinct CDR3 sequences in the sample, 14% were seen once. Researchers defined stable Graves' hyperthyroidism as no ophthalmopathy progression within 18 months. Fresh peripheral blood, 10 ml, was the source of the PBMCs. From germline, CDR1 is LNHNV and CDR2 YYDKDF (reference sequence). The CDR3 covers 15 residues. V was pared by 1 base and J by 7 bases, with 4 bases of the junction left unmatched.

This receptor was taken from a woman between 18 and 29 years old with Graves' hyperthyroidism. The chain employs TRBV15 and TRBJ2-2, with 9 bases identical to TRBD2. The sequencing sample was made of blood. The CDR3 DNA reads TGTGCCACCAGCAGAGGTAGCGGGAGAAGCGGGGAGCTGTTTTTT. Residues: CATSRGSGRSGELFF.